One and the same sample provided the 21 T cell receptor beta chains below, sequenced in a study of monozygotic twins with inflammatory bowel disease. Each CDR3 protein gets one entry in TCRdb, which reprocessed the 5' RACE reads and gives no DNA. This table holds some 99,000 distinct CDR3 sequences. The sample consisted of blood. The receptors here all came from a human donor with ulcerative colitis or Crohn's disease, or a healthy co-twin of an affected twin (not recorded which).

The CDR3 region is CASRRLAGRHTGELFF. This chain connects TRBV19 to TRBJ2-2; TCRdb's D gene call, TRBD2, goes unchecked for lack of DNA. CDR3 length: 16 residues. Per the germline V gene, CDR1 is LNHDA and CDR2 is SQIVND (reference sequence).

The J gene is TRBJ2-1, the V gene TRBV28. This CDR3 spans 12 amino acids. Germline CDR1 is MDHEN and CDR2 is SYDVKM. The CDR3 is CASSSGVNEQFF.

The V gene is TRBV20-1, the J gene TRBJ1-5. Per the germline V gene, CDR1 is DFQATT and CDR2 is SNEGSKA (reference sequence). This CDR3 is 12 amino acids long. The CDR3 loop reads CSARYGYQPQHF.

The genes are TRBV6-2 or TRBV6-3 and TRBJ2-7; TCRdb's D gene call, TRBD2, goes unchecked for lack of DNA. Germline lookup yields CDR1 MNHEY and CDR2 SVGEGT. The CDR3 is 12 amino acids. The CDR3 spells CASSYFGPEQYF.

The chain recombines TRBV20-1 with TRBJ2-3; TCRdb proposes TRBD2, but this gene call is untestable without DNA. The CDR3 is 14 residues long. Germline CDR1 is DFQATT and CDR2 is SNEGSKA (reference sequence). CDR3 residues: CSARESGPTDTQYF.

The V and J genes are TRBV11-3 and TRBJ1-3; TCRdb reports TRBD1, a call that lacks DNA to check it against. The germline V gene encodes CDR1 SGHNT and CDR2 YENEEA. The CDR3 contains 18 residues. CDR3 region: CASSRHGGQLRSGNTIYF.

V gene TRBV7-2 combines with J gene TRBJ1-2; TCRdb lists TRBD1, though no DNA is available to test this call. This CDR3 has 13 amino acids. CDR1 and CDR2 from the germline V gene are SGHTA and FQGNSA. CDR3 region: CASSPRGTYGYTF. The full variable domain, rest sourced from reference TRBV7-2 and TRBJ1-2, is GAGVSQSPSNKVTEKGKDVELRCDPISGHTALYWYRQSLGQGLEFLIYFQGNSAPDKSGLPSDRFSAERTGGSVSTLTIQRTQQEDSAVYLCASSPRGTYGYTFGSGTRLTVV.

The chain couples TRBV15 to TRBJ1-5; the D call of TRBD1 rests on TCRdb alone, since no DNA is present to check it. This CDR3 contains 18 residues. CDR1 is LNHNV, CDR2 YYDKDF, per germline (reference sequence). The CDR3 protein is CATSRPGRPGTNQQPQHF.

The chain is built from TRBV10-3 and TRBJ1-2; the TCRdb D gene call, TRBD1, has no DNA to confirm it. This CDR3 has 13 residues. Germline V gene data show CDR1 as ENHRY and CDR2 as SYGVKD. The CDR3: CAISYDRFYGYTF.

J is TRBJ1-2 and V is TRBV9; TCRdb calls TRBD1, which cannot be checked without DNA. The CDR3 covers 14 residues. Per the germline V gene, CDR1 is SGDLS and CDR2 is YYNGEE. The CDR3: CASSTSGTEGGYTF.

The genes are TRBV4-2 and TRBJ1-1; lacking DNA, the TRBD1 call made by TCRdb goes unchecked. Germline V gene lookup returns CDR1 LGHNA and CDR2 YNFKEQ. CDR3 size: 15 residues. CDR3 region: CASITRQGIVTEAFF.

The chain employs TRBV7-9 and TRBJ2-1; TCRdb lists TRBD2, though no DNA is available to test this call. This CDR3 is 16 amino acids long. Germline V gives CDR1 SEHNR, CDR2 FQNEAQ (reference sequence). CDR3 in amino acids: CASSQGLAGPYNEQFF.

The J gene is TRBJ1-5, the V gene TRBV15; TCRdb's D gene call, TRBD1, goes unchecked for lack of DNA. Germline CDR1 LNHNV, CDR2 YYDKDF (reference sequence). This CDR3 comprises 14 residues. Here the CDR3 reads CATSRDRAGRPQHF.

The chain joins TRBV20-1 to TRBJ2-1; no DNA is available, so the TRBD2 call from TCRdb remains unchecked. CDR1 DFQATT and CDR2 SNEGSKA come from the germline V gene (reference sequence). The CDR3 runs 12 residues. CDR3 protein: CSARTSVGEQFF.

This chain joins TRBV30 and TRBJ2-7. Germline V gene sequence: CDR1 GTSNPN, CDR2 SVGIG (reference sequence). This CDR3 is 14 amino acids long. This CDR3 is CAWSPLPTGYEQYF.

CDR3 protein: CASTPERDPSYNEQFF. The rearrangement uses TRBV6-1 and TRBJ2-1; TCRdb names TRBD2, which stays unverified in the absence of DNA. Germline values: CDR1 MNHNS, CDR2 SASEGT. This CDR3 has 16 amino acids.

The chain has TRBV5-5 and TRBJ2-1; the TRBD1 assignment by TCRdb is unverifiable without DNA. Germline CDR1 and CDR2: SGHKS and YYEKEE (reference sequence). The CDR3 has 17 amino acids. The CDR3 sequence is CASSPGRRGSSYNEQFF.

The chain uses TRBV3-1 and TRBJ2-3; TCRdb proposes TRBD1, but this gene call is untestable without DNA. This CDR3 has 15 amino acids. Germline V gene sequence: CDR1 LGHDT, CDR2 YNNKEL (reference sequence). This chain's CDR3 is CASSQGSGDPDTQYF.

The chain joins TRBV20-1 to TRBJ2-1. The CDR3 extends over 13 amino acids. Germline lookup yields CDR1 DFQATT and CDR2 SNEGSKA (reference sequence). This CDR3 reads CSATGGSYNEQFF.

The chain carries TRBV27 and TRBJ2-7. The germline V gene has CDR1 MNHEY and CDR2 SMNVEV (reference sequence). This CDR3 has 13 residues. Here the CDR3 reads CASSLTPAYEQYF.

The CDR3 sequence: CAISAGINYGYTF. The chain couples TRBV10-3 to TRBJ1-2. Germline V gene lookup returns CDR1 ENHRY and CDR2 SYGVKD. The CDR3 covers 13 residues.